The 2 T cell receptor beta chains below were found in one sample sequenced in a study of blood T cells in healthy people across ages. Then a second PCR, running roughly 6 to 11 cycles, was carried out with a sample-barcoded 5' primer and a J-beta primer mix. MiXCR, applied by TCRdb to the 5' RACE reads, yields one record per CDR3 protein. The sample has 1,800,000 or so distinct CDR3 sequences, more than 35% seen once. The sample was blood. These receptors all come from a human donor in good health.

CDR3 coding DNA: TGTGCCAGCAGCTTATTAGCGCCTAGGGGAGAGACCCAGTACTTC. Translating it yields CASSLLAPRGETQYF. This rearrangement joins TRBV11-2 to TRBJ2-5; possibly TRBD1 or TRBD2 for D (5 bases each). The ends were cut back, 2 bases at V and 4 bases at J, with 14 bases in the middle. Germline V CDR1 and CDR2: SGHAT, FQNNGV. CDR3 length: 15 amino acids.

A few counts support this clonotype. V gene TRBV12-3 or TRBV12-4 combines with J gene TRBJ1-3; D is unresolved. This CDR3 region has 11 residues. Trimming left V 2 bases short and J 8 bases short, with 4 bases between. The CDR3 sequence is CASSLTDTIYF. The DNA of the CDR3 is TGTGCCAGCAGTTTAACGGACACCATATATTTT.